The 18 T cell receptor beta chains below all came from one sample that was sequenced in a study of blood T cells in healthy people across ages. The use of a sample-barcoded 5' primer and a J-beta primer mix characterized a second PCR of about 7 to 12 cycles. TCRdb recomputed calls from the 5' RACE reads with MiXCR, one row per CDR3 protein. The data hold 980,000 or so distinct CDR3 sequences, with around 46% observed a single time. The source material was blood. The receptors derive from a man aged 25-40 years in good health.

Notes on this clonotype: One end of the junction varies from germline; a read error may be responsible. This chain uses TRBV7-6 with TRBJ2-5; tentative D call: TRBD2 (6 bases). The CDR3 spans 14 residues. Germline CDR1 and CDR2: SGHVS and FNYEAQ. CDR3 DNA sequence: TGTGCCGGCAGCTTAGAAGGAGGGGCAGAGACCCAGTACTTC. This encodes CAGSLEGGAETQYF.

The CDR3 loop is CASSWGGQGNTEAFF. The CDR3 DNA follows: TGCGCCAGCAGCTGGGGGGGACAGGGGAACACTGAAGCTTTCTTT. V and J are TRBV5-1 and TRBJ1-1; 9 nucleotides line up with TRBD1. V shed 3 bases and J 1 base; nucleotides not matched to a gene: 4. Germline lookup yields CDR1 SGHRS and CDR2 YFSETQ. The CDR3 sequence is 15 residues long.

This clonotype came up a few times. This chain connects TRBV27 to TRBJ2-7; D uncertain. Trimming stripped 5 bases from V and 5 bases from J, with 19 bases between. CDR1 is MNHEY, CDR2 SMNVEV, per germline (reference sequence). The CDR3 length is 15 residues. CDR3 sequence reads: CASSPTPSGSHEQYF. The CDR3 coding sequence is TGTGCCAGCAGTCCGACACCGTCGGGTAGCCACGAGCAGTACTTC.

This rearrangement joins TRBV6-1 to TRBJ2-7; maybe TRBD1 (6 bases). CDR1 is MNHNS, CDR2 SASEGT, per germline. There are 15 residues in the CDR3. The V end lost 2 bases, the J end lost 3 bases, and 14 bases lay between the germline ends. The CDR3 region is CASSETYRDIYEQYF. CDR3 coding DNA: TGTGCCAGCAGTGAAACCTACAGGGATATCTACGAGCAGTACTTC.

This chain joins TRBV12-3 or TRBV12-4 and TRBJ2-7, with a possible D match to TRBD2 (6 bases). The V end was cut by 5 bases, the J end by 3 bases, with 17 bases between. This CDR3 region has 15 residues. Here the CDR3 reads CASSRAGGTSYEQYF. The CDR3 bases are TGTGCCAGCAGTCGAGCCGGGGGTACTAGCTACGAGCAGTACTTC.

Only a few counts were recorded for this clonotype. The gene calls are TRBV29-1 and TRBJ2-1, with a tentative D call TRBD2 (5 bases). There are 12 residues in the CDR3. Germline values: CDR1 SQVTM, CDR2 ANQGSEA. V was clipped by 3 bases and J by 3 bases, with 6 bases between them. The CDR3 region is CSVDGNYNEQFF. CDR3 nucleotide sequence: TGCAGCGTTGACGGGAACTACAATGAGCAGTTCTTC.

This clonotype occurred a few times. The genes are TRBV29-1 and TRBJ2-1; D gene unclear. There are 10 residues in the CDR3. V lost 5 bases to trimming and J lost 6 bases, with 5 bases between them. The germline gives CDR1 SQVTM, CDR2 ANQGSEA. The CDR3 nucleotides read TGCAGCGTTTGGGTCAATGAGCAGTTCTTC. This gives the protein CSVWVNEQFF.

V and J are TRBV5-1 and TRBJ2-5, with D perhaps TRBD1 or TRBD2 (5 bases each). Germline-derived CDR1 and CDR2 are SGHRS and YFSETQ. The CDR3 loop spans 15 amino acids. V was shortened by 0 bases and J by 4 bases, with 13 bases between the two germline ends. The CDR3 coding sequence is TGCGCCAGCAGCTTGGATGGGACCTCGATAGAGACCCAGTACTTC. It translates to CASSLDGTSIETQYF.

This chain joins TRBV5-1 and TRBJ1-2, with D possibly being TRBD1 (5 bases). Germline V gene lookup returns CDR1 SGHRS and CDR2 YFSETQ. V lost 0 bases and J 7 bases, leaving 16 bases between the germline ends. The CDR3 length is 15 residues. The DNA for the CDR3 is TGCGCCAGCAGCTTGGATTGGGGCGCTTTCGGTGGCTACACCTTC. This translates into CASSLDWGAFGGYTF.

This clonotype was observed a handful of times. The chain recombines TRBV28 with TRBJ1-4; D gene uncertain. V was trimmed by 2 bases and J by 7 bases, leaving 8 bases between them. CDR1 and CDR2 from the germline V gene are MDHEN and SYDVKM. CDR3 length equals 13 residues. The CDR3: CASSLSPGEKLFF. CDR3 coding DNA: TGTGCCAGCAGTTTAAGTCCGGGTGAAAAACTGTTTTTT.

This clonotype was counted between two and nine times. This sequence joins TRBV29-1 and TRBJ2-3, with D possibly matching TRBD2 (7 bases). The CDR3 totals 15 residues. Trimming cost V 8 bases and J 5 bases, with 23 bases left between them. Germline-derived CDR1 and CDR2 are SQVTM and ANQGSEA. The CDR3 nucleotides are TGCAGCCCCATTACCTCAATAAGGGGGGGAGATACGCAGTATTTT. Translating gives CSPITSIRGGDTQYF.

In its sample, this clonotype was seen a few times. The chain couples TRBV28 to TRBJ2-7; a weak D match, TRBD2 (5 bases). CDR3 length: 15 amino acids. Germline-derived CDR1 and CDR2 are MDHEN and SYDVKM. With 3 bases removed from V and 4 bases from J, the gap between germline ends came to 16 bases. The CDR3, as DNA: TGTGCCAGCAGTTTTATGAGTCGGGGAATGTACGAGCAGTACTTC. Encoded protein: CASSFMSRGMYEQYF. Full variable domain (rest looked up from reference TRBV28 and TRBJ2-7): DVKVTQSSRYLVKRTGEKVFLECVQDMDHENMFWYRQDPGLGLRLIYFSYDVKMKEKGDIPEGYSVSREKKERFSLILESASTNQTSMYLCASSFMSRGMYEQYFGPGTRLTVT.

In this sample, this clonotype turned up a few times. This rearrangement joins TRBV5-1 to TRBJ2-3, with unresolved D. V lost 1 base, J lost 4 bases, and 7 bases lay in between. The CDR3 has 13 amino acids. CDR1 is SGHRS, CDR2 YFSETQ, per germline. CDR3 amino acids: CASSLNNPDTQYF. The CDR3 DNA is TGCGCCAGCAGCTTGAATAACCCAGATACGCAGTATTTT.

The chain has TRBV20-1 and TRBJ2-7; weak D call: TRBD1 (6 bases). The length of the CDR3 is 12 residues. Germline loops: CDR1 DFQATT, CDR2 SNEGSKA (reference sequence). V lost 6 bases, J lost 7 bases, and 16 bases lay in between. The CDR3 here is CSAPFRGNEQYF. The CDR3 region has the DNA TGCAGTGCACCCTTTAGGGGGAATGAGCAGTACTTC.

This clonotype was counted once. The V gene is TRBV6-5, the J gene TRBJ2-2; maybe TRBD2 (7 bases). Trimming took 2 bases from V and 5 from J, leaving 18 bases between them. The germline gives CDR1 MNHEY, CDR2 SVGAGI. The CDR3 totals 17 residues. As DNA, the CDR3 is TGTGCCAGCAGTTACGTGGGGGGGCGCCTTAGGACCGGGGAGCTGTTTTTT. As protein: CASSYVGGRLRTGELFF.

V usage is TRBV24-1 and J usage is TRBJ2-7; TRBD2 might be the D (6 bases). Near its end, the DNA agrees better with TRBJ2-5, so the J call may be wrong. The CDR3 length is 13 residues. Germline V gene lookup returns CDR1 KGHDR and CDR2 SFDVKD. Here the CDR3 DNA reads TGTGCCACCAGTCGGGGGACTGTTGAGACCCAGTACTTC. Translating it yields CATSRGTVETQYF.

The chain joins TRBV5-1 to TRBJ2-7; D is possibly TRBD1 (8 bases). Germline lookup yields CDR1 SGHRS and CDR2 YFSETQ. V was shortened by 2 bases and J by 7 bases, with 19 bases between the two germline ends. This CDR3 is built from 15 residues. The CDR3 DNA reads as TGCGCCAGCAGCTTAGCGGACAGGGACTACGGGGAGCAGTACTTC. Amino acid sequence: CASSLADRDYGEQYF.

This clonotype was seen just once. J is TRBJ2-3 and V is TRBV12-3 or TRBV12-4; D gene ambiguous. V shed 2 bases and J shed 4 bases, with 13 bases lying between them. The CDR3 runs 15 residues. The CDR3 region is CASSLSREVADTQYF. In DNA form, the CDR3 reads TGTGCCAGCAGTTTATCGAGAGAGGTCGCAGATACGCAGTATTTT.